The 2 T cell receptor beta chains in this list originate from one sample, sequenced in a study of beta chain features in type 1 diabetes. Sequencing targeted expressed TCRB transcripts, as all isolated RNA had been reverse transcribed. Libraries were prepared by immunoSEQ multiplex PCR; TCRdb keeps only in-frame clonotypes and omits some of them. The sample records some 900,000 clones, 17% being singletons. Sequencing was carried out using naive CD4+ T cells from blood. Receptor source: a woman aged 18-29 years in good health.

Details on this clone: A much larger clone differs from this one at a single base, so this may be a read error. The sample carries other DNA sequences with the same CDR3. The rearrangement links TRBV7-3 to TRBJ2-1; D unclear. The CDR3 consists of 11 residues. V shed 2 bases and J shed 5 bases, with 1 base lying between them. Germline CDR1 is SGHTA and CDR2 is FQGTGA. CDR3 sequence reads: CASSLDNEQFF. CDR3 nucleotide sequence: TGTGCCAGCAGCTTAGACAATGAGCAGTTCTTC.

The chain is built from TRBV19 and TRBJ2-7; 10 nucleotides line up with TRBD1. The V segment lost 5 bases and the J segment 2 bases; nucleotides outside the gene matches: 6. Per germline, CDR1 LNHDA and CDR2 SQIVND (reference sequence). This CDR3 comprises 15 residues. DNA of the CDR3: TGTGCCAGTAGTCCCAGGGACAGGGGAACCTACGAGCAGTACTTC. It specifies CASSPRDRGTYEQYF.